A single sample is the source of the 13 T cell receptor beta chains below, sequenced in a study of shared clonotypes between healthy human individuals. Repertoires were generated with immunoSEQ multiplex PCR, while TCRdb's copy carries only in-frame clones and drops some. The profile shows roughly 2.2 million clones, over 90% of them singletons. The sample consisted of naive CD4+ T cells from PBMCs. Subset indicated: CD45RA+ positively selected. Every receptor here comes from a man aged 18 to 35 in good health. Some clones in this sample may be carry-over from other donors' samples.

The CDR3 spells CASRNSGTGTYGYTF. The DNA for the CDR3 is TGTGCCAGCAGGAATTCCGGGACAGGGACGTATGGCTACACCTTC. The rearrangement joins TRBV6-5 to TRBJ1-2; 9 bases are a match to TRBD1. In germline, CDR1 is MNHEY, CDR2 SVGAGI. The CDR3 is made up of 15 amino acids. The trim removed 6 bases at V and 5 bases at J, leaving 10 bases unmatched.

The chain uses TRBV29-1 and TRBJ1-2; tentatively, D is TRBD1 (6 bases). V was cut by 7 bases and J by 0 bases, with 18 bases left in between. The CDR3 has 15 residues. Germline CDR1 is SQVTM and CDR2 is ANQGSEA. CDR3 region: CSGGGRDGANYGYTF. CDR3 coding DNA: TGCAGCGGGGGGGGCAGGGATGGAGCTAACTATGGCTACACCTTC.

This clone is a singleton in its sample. The J gene is TRBJ1-6, the V gene TRBV7-9; D uncertain. Trimming removed 1 base at V and 15 bases at J, with 10 bases between. Germline V gives CDR1 SEHNR, CDR2 FQNEAQ (reference sequence). This CDR3 is built from 12 residues. The CDR3 DNA follows: TGTGCCAGCAGCTTAGAAACCCATTACCTCCACTTT. Translation: CASSLETHYLHF.

The chain links TRBV12-5 to TRBJ2-1; 10 nucleotides agree with TRBD2. CDR1 LGHNT and CDR2 FRNRAP come from the germline V gene. CDR3 size: 15 residues. V lost 5 bases, J lost 2 bases, and 3 bases stayed unmatched. CDR3 amino acids: CASGNTSGAYNEQFF. The CDR3 DNA is TGTGCTAGTGGTAACACTAGCGGGGCCTACAATGAGCAGTTCTTC. Full variable domain (outside the CDR3, taken from reference TRBV12-5 and TRBJ2-1): DARVTQTPRHKVTEMGQEVTMRCQPILGHNTVFWYRQTMMQGLELLAYFRNRAPLDDSGMPKDRFSAEMPDATLATLKIQPSEPRDSAVYFCASGNTSGAYNEQFFGPGTRLTVL.

The CDR3 nucleotides read TGCGCCAGCAGGGGAGGACAGGGGCTGTGGGAGACCCAGTACTTC. This sequence encodes CASRGGQGLWETQYF. V and J are TRBV5-1 and TRBJ2-5; TRBD1 agrees at 9 bases. Germline V gene sequence: CDR1 SGHRS, CDR2 YFSETQ. V gave up 5 bases and J gave up 5 bases; unmatched junction bases: 10. This CDR3 spans 15 amino acids. Supplemented by reference TRBV5-1 and TRBJ2-5, the full variable domain reads KAGVTQTPRYLIKTRGQQVTLSCSPISGHRSVSWYQQTPGQGLQFLFEYFSETQRNKGNFPGRFSGRQFSNSRSEMNVSTLELGDSALYLCASRGGQGLWETQYFGPGTRLLVL.

The count of this clone is one. The chain carries TRBV4-3 and TRBJ2-3; 7 bases agree with TRBD2. The V segment lost 3 bases and the J segment 8 bases; nucleotides outside the gene matches: 2. Germline lookup yields CDR1 LGHNA and CDR2 YSLEER. The length of the CDR3 is 12 residues. CDR3 amino acids: CASSQERGTQYF. CDR3 sequence (DNA): TGCGCCAGCAGCCAGGAGCGGGGTACGCAGTATTTT.

The chain joins TRBV7-2 to TRBJ2-1, with D maybe TRBD2 (7 bases). V lost 2 bases, J lost 8 bases, and 13 bases lay in between. Germline lookup yields CDR1 SGHTA and CDR2 FQGNSA. This CDR3 spans 14 amino acids. CDR3 nucleotides: TGTGCCAGCAGCTTAAATGGGGGGGGCGATGAGCAGTTCTTC. This sequence encodes CASSLNGGGDEQFF. Combining the CDR3 with reference TRBV7-2 and TRBJ2-1 gives the whole variable domain GAGVSQSPSNKVTEKGKDVELRCDPISGHTALYWYRQSLGQGLEFLIYFQGNSAPDKSGLPSDRFSAERTGGSVSTLTIQRTQQEDSAVYLCASSLNGGGDEQFFGPGTRLTVL.

Only one count was recorded for this clone. The chain recombines TRBV19 with TRBJ1-2, with TRBD1 matching over 8 bases. This CDR3 comprises 15 residues. Germline V gives CDR1 LNHDA, CDR2 SQIVND (reference sequence). V dropped 6 bases and J dropped 5; count of bases not matched to a gene: 11. In DNA form, the CDR3 reads TGTGCCAGTAGGGATCAGGGGGCGAGTAGATATGGCTACACCTTC. As protein: CASRDQGASRYGYTF.

This clone appeared a single time. The chain carries TRBV6-5 and TRBJ2-4; D remains ambiguous. There are 15 residues in the CDR3. CDR1 and CDR2 from the germline V gene are MNHEY and SVGAGI. The ends were cut back, 2 bases at V and 3 bases at J, with 11 bases in the middle. The CDR3 DNA sequence: TGTGCCAGCAGTTACGACTCATGGGGCAAAAACATTCAGTACTTC. It translates to CASSYDSWGKNIQYF.

With regard to this clone: Germline is not matched at one junction end, which may reflect a read error. Other DNA sequences in the sample encode the same CDR3. The J gene is TRBJ1-5, the V gene TRBV6-5; the D is unclear. This CDR3 comprises 14 residues. From germline, CDR1 is MNHEY and CDR2 SVGAGI. CDR3 nucleotide sequence: TGTGCCAGCAGCTACTCTCGGGGATTTCAGCCCCAGCATTTT. Translated, it gives CASSYSRGFQPQHF.

This CDR3 is CSVRDSSETQYF. In nucleotides, the CDR3 is TGCAGCGTTCGGGACAGTTCGGAGACCCAGTACTTC. The rearrangement joins TRBV29-1 to TRBJ2-5; 7 bases are shared with TRBD1. Per the germline V gene, CDR1 is SQVTM and CDR2 is ANQGSEA. Germline trimming cut 5 bases from V and 5 bases from J; bases unmatched to any gene: 5. The CDR3 is made up of 12 amino acids.

The rearrangement links TRBV4-2 to TRBJ2-7; D might be TRBD1 or TRBD2, each matching 5 bases. Between the trimmed V and J ends, which lost 4 bases and 2 bases, there was a span of 15 bases. Per germline, CDR1 LGHNA and CDR2 YNFKEQ. The CDR3 has 15 residues. CDR3 loop: CASSRSGEGPYEQYF. CDR3 DNA sequence: TGTGCCAGCAGCCGGAGCGGAGAGGGACCCTACGAGCAGTACTTC.

The J gene is TRBJ1-1, the V gene TRBV30; D may be TRBD1 (5 bases). CDR3 length: 11 residues. The germline V gene has CDR1 GTSNPN and CDR2 SVGIG (reference sequence). Trimming took off 3 bases at V and 10 bases at J, with 12 bases between the two ends. The DNA of the CDR3 is TGTGCCTGGAGGATAGGGACTTCAGCTTTCTTT. Protein sequence: CAWRIGTSAFF.